This record concerns one T cell receptor beta chain sequence. What it binds is unknown. These data belong to a study of a mutant IDH1 vaccine in newly diagnosed glioma. Turning to the study itself: Vaccination was launched 4-6 weeks after radiotherapy alone, or with temozolomide cycles. Weeks 35 and 47 hosted visits V12 and V13, respectively.

In germline, CDR1 is SGHAT, CDR2 FQNNGV. V trimming: 4 bases; J trimming: 3 bases; junction bases outside the gene matches: 3. The CDR3 extends over 14 amino acids. The time point here: week 35, safety follow-up. All doses held 300 ug of mutant IDH1 20-mer peptide, with topical imiquimod. Vaccinations, eight in total, occurred in weeks 1, 3, 5, 7, 11, 15, 19, 23. Assay: immunoSEQ multiplex PCR; the TCRdb copy retains only in-frame clones and omits some. The table has 65,000 to 85,000 clones, 70% to 90% seen once. The sequence came from a man aged 30-40 years with glioma. The chain is built from TRBV11-2 and TRBJ2-1; 7 positions agree with TRBD2. Sample: PBMCs, taken from a glioma patient whose treatment included an IDH1 peptide vaccine. This CDR3 is CASSSTSVYNEQFF. CDR3 nucleotide sequence: TGTGCCAGCAGCTCCACTAGCGTCTACAATGAGCAGTTCTTC.